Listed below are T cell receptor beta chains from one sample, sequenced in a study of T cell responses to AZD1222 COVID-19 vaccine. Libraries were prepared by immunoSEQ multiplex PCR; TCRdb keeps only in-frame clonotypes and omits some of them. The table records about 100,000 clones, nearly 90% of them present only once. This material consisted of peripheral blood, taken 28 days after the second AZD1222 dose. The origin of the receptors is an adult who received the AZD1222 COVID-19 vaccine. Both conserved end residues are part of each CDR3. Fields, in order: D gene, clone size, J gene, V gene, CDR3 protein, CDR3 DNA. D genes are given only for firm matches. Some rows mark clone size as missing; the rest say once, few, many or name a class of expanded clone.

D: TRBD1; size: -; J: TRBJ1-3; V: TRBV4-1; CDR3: CASSQEPRTGGGGNTIYF; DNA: TGCGCCAGCAGCCAAGAACCCCGGACAGGGGGTGGAGGAAACACCATATATTTT
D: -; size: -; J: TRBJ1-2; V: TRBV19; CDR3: CASSIRQGTNYEGYTF; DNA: TGTGCCAGTAGTATAAGGCAGGGGACTAACTATGAGGGCTACACCTTC
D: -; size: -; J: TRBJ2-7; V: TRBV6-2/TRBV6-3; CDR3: CASSLTAYEQYF; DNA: TGTGCCAGCAGTTTGACAGCCTACGAGCAGTACTTC
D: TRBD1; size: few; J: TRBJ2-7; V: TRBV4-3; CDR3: CASSQGATGSYEQYF; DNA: TGCGCCAGCAGCCAAGGAGCGACAGGGTCCTACGAGCAGTACTTC
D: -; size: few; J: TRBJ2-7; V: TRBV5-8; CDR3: CASIEIEGNRYEQYF; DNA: TGTGCCAGCATCGAAATCGAGGGGAATCGTTACGAGCAGTACTTC
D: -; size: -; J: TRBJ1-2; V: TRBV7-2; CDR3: CASSLNAPGLNYGYTF; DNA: TGTGCCAGCAGCTTAAACGCGCCAGGCCTTAACTATGGCTACACCTTC
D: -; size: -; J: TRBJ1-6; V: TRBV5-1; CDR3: CASSLETVNSPLHF; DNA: TGCGCCAGCAGCTTGGAGACAGTTAATTCACCCCTCCACTTT
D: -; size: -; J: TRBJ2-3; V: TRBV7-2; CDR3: CASSPQRTGDTQYF; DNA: TGTGCCAGCAGCCCGCAACGGACGGGGGATACGCAGTATTTT
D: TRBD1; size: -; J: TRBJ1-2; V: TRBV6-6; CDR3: CASSQQGAPRYGYTF; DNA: TGTGCCAGCAGTCAACAGGGGGCGCCTCGTTATGGCTACACCTTC
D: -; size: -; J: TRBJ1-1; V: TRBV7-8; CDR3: CASSRAFRGGTEAFF; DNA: TGTGCCAGCAGCCGAGCATTCAGGGGTGGAACTGAAGCTTTCTTT
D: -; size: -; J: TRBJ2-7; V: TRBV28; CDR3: CASSLNYEQYF; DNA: TGTGCCAGCAGTTTAAACTACGAGCAGTACTTC
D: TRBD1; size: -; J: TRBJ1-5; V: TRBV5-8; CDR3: CASSSRTGGAYQPQHF; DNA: TGTGCCAGCAGCTCGAGGACAGGGGGCGCGTATCAGCCCCAGCATTTT
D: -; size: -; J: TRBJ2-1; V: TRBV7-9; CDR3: CASSRGGGAGYNEQFF; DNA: TGTGCCAGCAGCCGCGGAGGGGGGGCAGGGTACAATGAGCAGTTCTTC
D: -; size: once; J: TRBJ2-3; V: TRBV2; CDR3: CASSESLADTQYF; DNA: TGTGCCAGCAGTGAAAGCCTAGCCGATACGCAGTATTTT
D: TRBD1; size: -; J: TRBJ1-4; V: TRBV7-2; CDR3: CASSLTTGAEKLFF; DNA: TGTGCCAGCAGCTTAACAACAGGGGCTGAAAAACTGTTTTTT
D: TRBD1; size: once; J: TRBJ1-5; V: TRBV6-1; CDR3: CASNSDRAGQPQHF; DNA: TGTGCCAGCAATTCGGACAGGGCAGGTCAGCCCCAGCATTTT
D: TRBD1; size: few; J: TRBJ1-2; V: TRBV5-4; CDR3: CASSRGQGAKGYTF; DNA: TGTGCCAGCAGCCGCGGACAGGGGGCGAAGGGCTACACCTTC
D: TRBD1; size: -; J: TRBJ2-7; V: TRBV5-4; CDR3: CASSLGATGSSYEQYF; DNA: TGTGCCAGCAGCTTGGGAGCGACAGGGAGCTCCTACGAGCAGTACTTC
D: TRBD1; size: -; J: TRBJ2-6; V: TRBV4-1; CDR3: CASSPGQGAGANVLTF; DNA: TGCGCCAGCAGCCCGGGACAGGGGGCCGGGGCCAACGTCCTGACTTTC
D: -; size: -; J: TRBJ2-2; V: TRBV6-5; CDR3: CASSWTGNTGELFF; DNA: TGTGCCAGCAGTTGGACGGGGAACACCGGGGAGCTGTTTTTT
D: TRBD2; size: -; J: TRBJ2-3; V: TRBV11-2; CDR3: CASSWRLAGTTDTQYF; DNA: TGTGCCAGCAGCTGGAGACTAGCGGGGACCACAGATACGCAGTATTTT
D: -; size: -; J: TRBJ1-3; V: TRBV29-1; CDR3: CSPQGGTGNTIYF; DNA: TGCAGCCCGCAGGGAGGGACAGGAAACACCATATATTTT
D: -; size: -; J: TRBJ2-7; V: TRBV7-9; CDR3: CASSLEGRSYEQYF; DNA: TGTGCCAGCAGCTTAGAGGGCAGATCCTACGAGCAGTACTTC
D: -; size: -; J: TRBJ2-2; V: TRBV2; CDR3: CASSEAGTGELFF; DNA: TGTGCCAGCAGTGAGGCAGGGACCGGGGAGCTGTTTTTT
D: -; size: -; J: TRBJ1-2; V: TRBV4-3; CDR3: CASSPDKNYGYTF; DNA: TGCGCCAGCAGTCCGGACAAGAACTATGGCTACACCTTC
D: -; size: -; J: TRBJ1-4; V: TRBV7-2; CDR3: CASSLGPQGANEKLFF; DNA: TGTGCCAGCAGCTTGGGCCCCCAGGGAGCTAATGAAAAACTGTTTTTT
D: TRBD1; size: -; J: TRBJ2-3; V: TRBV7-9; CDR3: CASDRAITDTQYF; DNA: TGTGCCAGCGACAGGGCCATCACAGATACGCAGTATTTT
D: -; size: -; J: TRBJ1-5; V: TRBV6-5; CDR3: CASSYGVDSNQPQHF; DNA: TGTGCCAGCAGTTACGGGGTGGATAGCAATCAGCCCCAGCATTTT
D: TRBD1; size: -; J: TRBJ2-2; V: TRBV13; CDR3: CASSSFRTGTDTGELFF; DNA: TGTGCCAGCAGCTCCTTCCGGACAGGGACGGACACCGGGGAGCTGTTTTTT
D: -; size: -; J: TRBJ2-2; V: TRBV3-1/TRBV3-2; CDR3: CASSHVGAGTGELFF; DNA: TGTGCCAGCAGCCACGTCGGGGCGGGCACCGGGGAGCTGTTTTTT
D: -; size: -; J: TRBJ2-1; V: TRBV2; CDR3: CASSPDWSSYNEQFF; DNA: TGTGCCAGCAGCCCCGACTGGAGCTCCTACAATGAGCAGTTCTTC
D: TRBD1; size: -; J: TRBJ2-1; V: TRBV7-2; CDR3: CASSSPGQGRNEQFF; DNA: TGTGCCAGCAGCTCACCGGGACAGGGGAGAAATGAGCAGTTCTTC
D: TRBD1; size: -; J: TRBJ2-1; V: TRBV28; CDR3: CATRQGAYNEQFF; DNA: TGTGCCACCCGACAGGGGGCTTACAATGAGCAGTTCTTC
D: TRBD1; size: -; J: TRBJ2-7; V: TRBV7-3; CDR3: CASSLERQGAQYF; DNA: TGTGCCAGCAGCCTTGAGAGACAGGGAGCGCAGTACTTC
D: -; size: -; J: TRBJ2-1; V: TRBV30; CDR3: CAWSVLSGNEQFF; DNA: TGTGCCTGGAGTGTACTTAGTGGAAATGAGCAGTTCTTC
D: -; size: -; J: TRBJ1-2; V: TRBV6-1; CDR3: CASSEDIDYGYTF; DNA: TGTGCCAGCAGTGAGGACATTGACTATGGCTACACCTTC
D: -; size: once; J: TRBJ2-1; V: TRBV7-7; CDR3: CASSDRWSVSYNEQFF; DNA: TGTGCCAGCAGCGACCGATGGTCAGTCTCCTACAATGAGCAGTTCTTC
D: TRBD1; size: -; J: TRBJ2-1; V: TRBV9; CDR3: CASSLTGGAYNEQFF; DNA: TGTGCCAGCAGCCTAACAGGGGGCGCTTACAATGAGCAGTTCTTC
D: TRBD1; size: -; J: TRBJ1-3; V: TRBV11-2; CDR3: CASSYGQGVWGSTIYF; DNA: TGTGCCAGCAGCTACGGACAGGGGGTGTGGGGAAGCACCATATATTTT
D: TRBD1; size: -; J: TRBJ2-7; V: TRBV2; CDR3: CASIRGWTGISYEQYF; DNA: TGTGCCAGCATCCGGGGGTGGACAGGGATCTCCTACGAGCAGTACTTC
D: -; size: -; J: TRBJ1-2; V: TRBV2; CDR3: CASSDDSGYTF; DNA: TGTGCCAGCAGTGATGATTCTGGCTACACCTTC
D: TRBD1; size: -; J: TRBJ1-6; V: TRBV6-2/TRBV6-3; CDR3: CASSYWTSTGSSYNSPLHF; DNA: TGTGCCAGCAGTTACTGGACTTCGACAGGGAGCTCCTATAATTCACCCCTCCACTTT
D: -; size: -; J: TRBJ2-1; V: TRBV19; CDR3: CASTNYNEQFF; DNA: TGTGCCAGTACAAATTACAATGAGCAGTTCTTC
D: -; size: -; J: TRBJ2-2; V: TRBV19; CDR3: CASRPGAETGELFF; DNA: TGTGCCAGTAGACCGGGGGCCGAGACCGGGGAGCTGTTTTTT
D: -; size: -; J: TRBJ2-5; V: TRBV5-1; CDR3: CASSLIGGEDQETQYF; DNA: TGCGCCAGCAGCTTGATTGGCGGGGAGGACCAAGAGACCCAGTACTTC
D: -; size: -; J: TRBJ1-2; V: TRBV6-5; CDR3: CASSLVGLYGYTF; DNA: TGTGCCAGCAGCCTGGTGGGACTCTATGGCTACACCTTC
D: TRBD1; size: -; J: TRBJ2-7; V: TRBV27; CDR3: CASSSTGVSSYEQYF; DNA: TGTGCCAGCAGCTCGACAGGGGTCAGCTCCTACGAGCAGTACTTC
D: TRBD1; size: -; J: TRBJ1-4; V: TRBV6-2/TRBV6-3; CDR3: CASSSLRTGEEKLFF; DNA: TGTGCCAGCAGTTCCCTCCGGACAGGGGAGGAAAAACTGTTTTTT